A selection of T cell receptor beta chains follows, all from one sample in a study of STAT3 mutations in large granular lymphocyte leukemia. Using immunoSEQ multiplex PCR, the repertoire was profiled, and TCRdb retains in-frame clones only, with some absent. The sample consists of about 42,000 clones, 80% to 90% of them appearing once. The sequenced sample consisted of PBMCs. Source of these receptors: a human donor with T large granular lymphocyte leukemia. Some clones in this sample may be carry-over from other donors' samples. The CDR3 runs from the conserved cysteine through the conserved F or W. Fields, in order: J gene, CDR3 length, V gene, D gene, clone size, CDR3 DNA, CDR3 protein. The D gene is left open where the match is weak. Clone size is shown for a subset of rows, as once, few, many or a class of expanded clone.

J: TRBJ2-5
length: 14
V: TRBV7-9
D: TRBD1
size: NA
DNA: TGTGCCAGCAGCTCAAGTGGGACAGAGCTGGACCAGTACTTC
CDR3: CASSSSGTELDQYF

J: TRBJ1-5
length: 15
V: TRBV9
D: NA
size: NA
DNA: TGTGCCAGCAGCCTGGACGGGGGTGGGAATCAGCCCCAGCATTTT
CDR3: CASSLDGGGNQPQHF

J: TRBJ2-1
length: 15
V: TRBV5-1
D: NA
size: NA
DNA: TGCGCCAGCAGCTTGCGGCAAAGCTCCTACAATGAGCAGTTCTTC
CDR3: CASSLRQSSYNEQFF

J: TRBJ1-2
length: 16
V: TRBV18
D: TRBD1
size: NA
DNA: TGTGCCAGCTCACCCCGGGGGAACAGGGGGAATTATGGCTACACCTTC
CDR3: CASSPRGNRGNYGYTF

J: TRBJ1-2
length: 16
V: TRBV5-1
D: NA
size: few
DNA: TGCGCCAGCAGCTTGGATACAGGGTCTCTATCGAATGGCTACACCTTC
CDR3: CASSLDTGSLSNGYTF

J: TRBJ1-5
length: 15
V: TRBV5-1
D: NA
size: NA
DNA: TGCGCCAGCAGCTTGGGCCCGGGTAGCAATCAGCCCCAGCATTTT
CDR3: CASSLGPGSNQPQHF

J: TRBJ2-5
length: 11
V: TRBV7-9
D: NA
size: NA
DNA: TGTGCCAGCAGCCCCCAAGAGACCCAGTACTTC
CDR3: CASSPQETQYF

J: TRBJ2-7
length: 12
V: TRBV30
D: NA
size: once
DNA: TGTGCCTGGAGTGTGATCCACCACGAGCAGTACTTC
CDR3: CAWSVIHHEQYF

J: TRBJ2-7
length: 14
V: TRBV5-1
D: TRBD1
size: NA
DNA: TGCGCCAGCAGCTTGGAACAGGGGGGCTACGAGCAGTACTTC
CDR3: CASSLEQGGYEQYF

J: TRBJ2-7
length: 16
V: TRBV5-6
D: TRBD1
size: NA
DNA: TGTGCCAGCAGCTCCCGGACTGGGACAGGGACGTACGAGCAGTACTTC
CDR3: CASSSRTGTGTYEQYF

J: TRBJ2-5
length: 13
V: TRBV5-1
D: NA
size: NA
DNA: TGCGCCAGCAGAACCGGGACGGAAGAGACCCAGTACTTC
CDR3: CASRTGTEETQYF

J: TRBJ1-6
length: 12
V: TRBV18
D: NA
size: NA
DNA: TGTGCCAGCTCACCACCGGGTTCACCCCTCCACTTT
CDR3: CASSPPGSPLHF

J: TRBJ1-2
length: 14
V: TRBV7-2
D: NA
size: NA
DNA: TGTGCCAGCAGCCTGGCCCGGGGGCAAGGTGGCTACACCTTC
CDR3: CASSLARGQGGYTF

J: TRBJ2-5
length: 13
V: TRBV7-2
D: NA
size: NA
DNA: TGTGCCAGCAGCCGTGACTGTCAAGAGACCCAGTACTTC
CDR3: CASSRDCQETQYF

J: TRBJ1-2
length: 14
V: TRBV6-5
D: NA
size: NA
DNA: TGTGCCAGCAGTTACTCGGCACGGAACTATGGCTACACCTTC
CDR3: CASSYSARNYGYTF

J: TRBJ1-4
length: 14
V: TRBV27
D: NA
size: NA
DNA: TGTGCCAGCAGTTTTGGTGGTGCGAATGAAAAACTGTTTTTT
CDR3: CASSFGGANEKLFF

J: TRBJ1-2
length: 18
V: TRBV7-9
D: NA
size: NA
DNA: TGTGCCAGCAGCTTAGTGTGGCTCTTAAGGGAACCCGACCTTCAGTACACCTTC
CDR3: CASSLVWLLREPDLQYTF

J: TRBJ1-6
length: 13
V: TRBV7-9
D: NA
size: few
DNA: TGTGCCAGCAGCTTAGAGCCAAATTCACCCCTCCACTTT
CDR3: CASSLEPNSPLHF

J: TRBJ2-3
length: 17
V: TRBV4-1
D: NA
size: NA
DNA: TGCGCCAGCAGCCACTCTTCCGGGACAACTAGCACAGATACGCAGTATTTT
CDR3: CASSHSSGTTSTDTQYF

J: TRBJ1-1
length: 16
V: TRBV10-3
D: NA
size: NA
DNA: TGTGCCATCAGTGAGTCCGGGAAGGGGATGAACACTGAAGCTTTCTTT
CDR3: CAISESGKGMNTEAFF

J: TRBJ2-1
length: 15
V: TRBV18
D: NA
size: few
DNA: TGTGCCAGCTCACCACCGAGGGTGGGCTACAATGAGCAGTTCTTC
CDR3: CASSPPRVGYNEQFF

J: TRBJ2-7
length: 15
V: TRBV28
D: TRBD1
size: NA
DNA: TGTGCCAGCAGCCGGGGAGGGACAGGGTTTGAAGAGCAGTACTTC
CDR3: CASSRGGTGFEEQYF

J: TRBJ1-1
length: 15
V: TRBV7-9
D: TRBD1
size: NA
DNA: TGTGCCAGCAGCCCGCAAAGACAGGGGTGGACTGAAGCTTTCTTT
CDR3: CASSPQRQGWTEAFF

J: TRBJ1-1
length: 13
V: TRBV18
D: TRBD1
size: NA
DNA: TGTGCCAGCTCACCTACAGGGGGCGCGGAAGCTTTCTTT
CDR3: CASSPTGGAEAFF

J: TRBJ1-6
length: 17
V: TRBV6-4
D: TRBD1
size: NA
DNA: TGTGCCAGCAGTTCTTTTTCCTACGGGACAGGGAGTTCACCCCTCCACTTT
CDR3: CASSSFSYGTGSSPLHF

J: TRBJ2-1
length: 12
V: TRBV28
D: NA
size: NA
DNA: TGTGCCAGCACCGCCTATAGCGTTGAGCAGTTCTTC
CDR3: CASTAYSVEQFF

J: TRBJ2-2
length: 13
V: TRBV19
D: TRBD1
size: NA
DNA: TGTGCCAGTAGTACAGGGGGCCCCGGGGAGCTGTTTTTT
CDR3: CASSTGGPGELFF

J: TRBJ1-5
length: 13
V: TRBV6-6
D: NA
size: NA
DNA: TGTGCCAGCTGTAGACAAAGCAATCAGCCCCAGCATTTT
CDR3: CASCRQSNQPQHF

J: TRBJ2-4
length: 15
V: TRBV11-2
D: TRBD2
size: NA
DNA: TGTGCCAGCAGTCTGGGGGGGGTAGCCAAAAACATTCAGTACTTC
CDR3: CASSLGGVAKNIQYF

J: TRBJ1-3
length: 13
V: TRBV2
D: NA
size: NA
DNA: TGTGCCAGCAGTTCATTCTCTGGAAACACCATATATTTT
CDR3: CASSSFSGNTIYF

J: TRBJ2-3
length: 16
V: TRBV4-3
D: NA
size: NA
DNA: TGCGCCAGCAGCCCTGGGACGGATGCCCGAGGAGATACGCAGTATTTT
CDR3: CASSPGTDARGDTQYF